The 13 T cell receptor beta chains listed next were all sequenced from one sample in a study of early T cells in non-severe SARS-CoV-2 infection. MiXCR was run by TCRdb on the 5' RACE reads, yielding one entry per CDR3 protein. The table includes about 50,000 distinct CDR3 sequences, approximately 6% detected once. The material sequenced was whole blood, taken at baseline. The receptors shown here come from an adult who was a healthcare worker with PCR-confirmed SARS-CoV-2 infection or an uninfected control (not recorded which).

V gene TRBV20-1 combines with J gene TRBJ2-7, with 12 nucleotides matching TRBD2. The CDR3 is made up of 14 amino acids. The germline gives CDR1 DFQATT, CDR2 SNEGSKA (reference sequence). Unmatched junction bases numbered 6, after V lost 5 bases and J lost 4 bases. CDR3 protein: CSALTSGRRYEQYF. The CDR3 bases are TGCAGTGCTCTGACTAGCGGGAGAAGGTACGAGCAGTACTTC.

This clonotype was counted a few times. This chain links TRBV18 with TRBJ2-7; weak D call: TRBD1 (5 bases). Per germline, CDR1 KGHSH and CDR2 LQKENI. The CDR3 extends over 14 amino acids. V was shortened by 2 bases and J by 1 base, with 9 bases between the two germline ends. CDR3 sequence reads: CASSPLRTSYEQYF. CDR3 in DNA: TGTGCCAGCTCACCATTGCGGACATCCTACGAGCAGTACTTC.

This clonotype is judged medium-sized. The gene calls are TRBV29-1 and TRBJ2-6; possibly TRBD1 for D (6 bases). The CDR3 runs 16 residues. The germline gives CDR1 SQVTM, CDR2 ANQGSEA. Trimming took 6 bases from V and 0 from J, leaving 15 bases between them. The CDR3 DNA sequence: TGCAGCGTGGCCCGGGACATAGACTCTGGGGCCAACGTCCTGACTTTC. It yields the protein CSVARDIDSGANVLTF.

The gene calls are TRBV10-2 and TRBJ2-7; the D gene is possibly TRBD1 (6 bases). Germline V gene sequence: CDR1 WSHSY, CDR2 SAAADI. V was trimmed by 5 bases and J by 2 bases, leaving 16 bases between them. The CDR3 runs to 15 residues. The CDR3 region is CASSQTGIGAYEQYF. The CDR3 DNA follows: TGCGCCAGCAGTCAAACAGGGATCGGGGCCTACGAGCAGTACTTC.

The CDR3 loop reads CAISESSIAKNIQYF. DNA of the CDR3: TGTGCCATCAGTGAGTCGAGTATAGCCAAAAACATTCAGTACTTC. V gene TRBV10-3 combines with J gene TRBJ2-4; D remains unclear. V lost 0 bases, J lost 0 bases, and 6 bases lay in between. The CDR3 consists of 15 residues. The germline gives CDR1 ENHRY, CDR2 SYGVKD.

At least ten counts were recorded for this clonotype. The chain recombines TRBV28 with TRBJ1-1, with D unresolved. CDR3 length: 14 amino acids. V was clipped by 2 bases and J by 6 bases, with 13 bases between them. Germline CDR1 MDHEN, CDR2 SYDVKM. The CDR3 protein is CASSLPVLGSEAFF. CDR3 nucleotides: TGTGCCAGCAGTTTACCCGTCCTGGGATCTGAAGCTTTCTTT.

The sample holds a few counts of this clonotype. V is TRBV12-3 or TRBV12-4 and J is TRBJ1-1; possible D gene TRBD1, 5 bases. The CDR3 totals 13 residues. The ends were cut back, 3 bases at V and 7 bases at J, with 12 bases in the middle. CDR3 sequence: CASSFSGAGEAFF. For the CDR3, the DNA is TGTGCCAGCAGTTTTTCTGGGGCTGGTGAAGCTTTCTTT.

This clonotype showed up just a few times. This chain connects TRBV6-6 to TRBJ2-5, with TRBD2 identical over 7 bases. The CDR3 consists of 15 residues. The germline gives CDR1 MNHNY, CDR2 SVGAGI (reference sequence). V lost 2 bases to trimming and J lost 2 bases; unmatched junction nucleotides: 5. The CDR3 DNA sequence: TGTGCCAGCAGTTACGTTCCGGGACTACAAGAGACCCAGTACTTC. This sequence encodes CASSYVPGLQETQYF.

V usage is TRBV3-1 and J usage is TRBJ1-3; D gene unclear. Germline CDR1 is LGHDT and CDR2 is YNNKEL (reference sequence). With 0 bases removed from V and 4 bases from J, the gap between germline ends came to 10 bases. CDR3 length equals 15 residues. The DNA for the CDR3 is TGTGCCAGCAGCCAAGACAGTAAACTCGGAAACACCATATATTTT. It encodes CASSQDSKLGNTIYF.

This clonotype has more than one count but fewer than ten. The chain couples TRBV29-1 to TRBJ1-1; weak D call: TRBD1 (6 bases). Trimming shortened V by 5 bases and J by 6 bases, and 16 bases separated the two germline ends. This CDR3 comprises 13 residues. Germline V lookup: CDR1 SQVTM, CDR2 ANQGSEA. The CDR3 nucleotides read TGCAGCGTTCATGAACAGGGTGTGGCTGAAGCTTTCTTT. Its protein is CSVHEQGVAEAFF.

This clonotype showed up many times. The chain recombines TRBV15 with TRBJ2-7, with 8 positions matching TRBD1. Looked up from germline, CDR1 is LNHNV and CDR2 is YYDKDF (reference sequence). The ends lost 8 bases at V and 0 bases at J; junction bases unmatched: 12. This CDR3 region has 16 residues. The CDR3 DNA sequence: TGTGCCACCGGGACAGGCGGGCGGTTATCCTCCTACGAGCAGTACTTC. Encoded protein: CATGTGGRLSSYEQYF.

The gene calls are TRBV5-1 and TRBJ1-1; tentative D call: TRBD1 (5 bases). CDR3 size: 15 residues. V lost 2 bases to trimming and J lost 4 bases, with 15 bases between them. CDR1 SGHRS and CDR2 YFSETQ come from the germline V gene. In DNA form, the CDR3 reads TGCGCCAGCAGCTTACGGCAGGGTGGCGGCACTGAAGCTTTCTTT. Translated, it gives CASSLRQGGGTEAFF.

This clonotype appeared many times. The chain links TRBV7-9 to TRBJ2-7; no clear D. The V gene's germline CDR1 is SEHNR and CDR2 FQNEAQ (reference sequence). This CDR3 spans 14 amino acids. Trimming pared 6 bases from V and 2 bases from J, leaving 14 bases between. CDR3 in amino acids: CASRRSSQAYEQYF. The CDR3 DNA reads as TGTGCCAGCAGACGGTCCAGTCAGGCCTACGAGCAGTACTTC.